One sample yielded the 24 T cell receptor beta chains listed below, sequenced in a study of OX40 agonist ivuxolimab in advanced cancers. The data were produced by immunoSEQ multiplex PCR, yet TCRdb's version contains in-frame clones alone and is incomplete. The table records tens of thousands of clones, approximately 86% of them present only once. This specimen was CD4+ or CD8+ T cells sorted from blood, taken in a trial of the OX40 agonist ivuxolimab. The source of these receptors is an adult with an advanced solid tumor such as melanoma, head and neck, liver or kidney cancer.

CDR3 nucleotides: TGTGCCAGTAGTCTAAGACTAGAAGAGACCCAGTACTTC. As protein: CASSLRLEETQYF. This chain uses TRBV19 with TRBJ2-5, with D perhaps TRBD2 (6 bases). V gave up 5 bases and J gave up 3 bases, with 10 bases separating them. Germline lookup yields CDR1 LNHDA and CDR2 SQIVND (reference sequence). CDR3 length: 13 amino acids.

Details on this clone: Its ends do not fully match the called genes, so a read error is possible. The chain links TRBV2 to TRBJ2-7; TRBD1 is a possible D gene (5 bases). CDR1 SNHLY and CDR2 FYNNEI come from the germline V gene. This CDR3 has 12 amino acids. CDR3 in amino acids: CASRKGTYEQYF. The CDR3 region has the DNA TGTGCTAGCAGGAAGGGGACCTACGAGCAGTACTTC.

Here the CDR3 reads CASGLARTSGANNEQFF. CDR3 DNA sequence: TGTGCTAGTGGTTTGGCCCGGACTAGCGGGGCTAACAATGAGCAGTTCTTC. The chain carries TRBV12-5 and TRBJ2-1; 12 bases agree with TRBD2. V lost 1 base to trimming and J lost 5 bases; unmatched junction nucleotides: 6. The length of the CDR3 is 17 residues. Germline loops: CDR1 LGHNT, CDR2 FRNRAP.

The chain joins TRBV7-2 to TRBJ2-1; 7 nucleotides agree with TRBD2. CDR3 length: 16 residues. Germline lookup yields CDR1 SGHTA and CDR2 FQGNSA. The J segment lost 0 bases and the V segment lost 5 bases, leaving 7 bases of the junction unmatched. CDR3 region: CASSKSGASSYNEQFF. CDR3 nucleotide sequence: TGTGCCAGCAGCAAAAGCGGGGCGAGCTCCTACAATGAGCAGTTCTTC.

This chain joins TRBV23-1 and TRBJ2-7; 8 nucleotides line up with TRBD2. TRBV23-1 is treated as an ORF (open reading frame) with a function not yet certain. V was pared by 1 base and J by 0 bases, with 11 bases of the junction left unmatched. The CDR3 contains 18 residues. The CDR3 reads CASSQFIPGTSISYEQYF. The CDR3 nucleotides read TGCGCCAGCAGTCAATTCATCCCCGGGACTAGTATCTCCTACGAGCAGTACTTC.

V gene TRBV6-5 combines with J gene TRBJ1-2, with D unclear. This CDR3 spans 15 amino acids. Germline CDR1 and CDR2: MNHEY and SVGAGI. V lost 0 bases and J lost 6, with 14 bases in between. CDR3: CASSYSKVPGHGYTF. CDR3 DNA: TGTGCCAGCAGTTACTCGAAGGTCCCCGGGCATGGCTACACCTTC.

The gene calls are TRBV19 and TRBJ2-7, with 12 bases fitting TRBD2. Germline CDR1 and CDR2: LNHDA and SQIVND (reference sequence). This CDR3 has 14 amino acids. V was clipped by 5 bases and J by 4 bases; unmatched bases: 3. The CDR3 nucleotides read TGTGCCAGTAGTGCTAGCGGGGGGGCGTACGAGCAGTACTTC. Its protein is CASSASGGAYEQYF.

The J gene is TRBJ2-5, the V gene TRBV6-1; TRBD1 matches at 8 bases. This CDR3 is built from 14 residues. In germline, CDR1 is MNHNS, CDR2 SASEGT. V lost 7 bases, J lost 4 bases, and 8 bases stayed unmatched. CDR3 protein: CASTQTGVGETQYF. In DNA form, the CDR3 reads TGTGCCAGCACCCAGACAGGGGTTGGAGAGACCCAGTACTTC.

CDR3 nucleotide sequence: TGTGCCAGCAGCTTAAATCAGAGGAACACTGAAGCTTTCTTT. It yields the protein CASSLNQRNTEAFF. The V gene is TRBV7-9, the J gene TRBJ1-1; D gene uncertain. CDR3 length equals 14 residues. V lost 2 bases, J lost 1 base, and 8 bases lay in between. Germline CDR1 reads SEHNR; CDR2 reads FQNEAQ (reference sequence).

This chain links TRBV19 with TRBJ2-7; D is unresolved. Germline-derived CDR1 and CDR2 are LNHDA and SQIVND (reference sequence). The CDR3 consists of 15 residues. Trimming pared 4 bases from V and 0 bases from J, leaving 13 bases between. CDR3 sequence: CASSTLGKGSYEQYF. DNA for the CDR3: TGTGCCAGTAGTACCCTGGGGAAGGGCTCCTACGAGCAGTACTTC.

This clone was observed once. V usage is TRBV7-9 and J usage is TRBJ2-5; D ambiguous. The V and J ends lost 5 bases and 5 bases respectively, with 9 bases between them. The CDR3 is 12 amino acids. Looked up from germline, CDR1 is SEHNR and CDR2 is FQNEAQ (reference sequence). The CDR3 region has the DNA TGTGCCAGCAGCCCACTTTGGGAGACCCAGTACTTC. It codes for CASSPLWETQYF.

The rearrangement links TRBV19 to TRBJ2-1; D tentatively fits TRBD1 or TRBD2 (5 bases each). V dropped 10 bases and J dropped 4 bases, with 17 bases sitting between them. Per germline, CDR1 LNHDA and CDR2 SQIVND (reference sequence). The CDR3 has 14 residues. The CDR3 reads CATDPGTPYNEQFF. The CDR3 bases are TGTGCCACTGACCCCGGGACCCCTTACAATGAGCAGTTCTTC. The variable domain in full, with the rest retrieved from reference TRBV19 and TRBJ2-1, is DGGITQSPKYLFRKEGQNVTLSCEQNLNHDAMYWYRQDPGQGLRLIYYSQIVNDFQKGDIAEGYSVSREKKESFPLTVTSAQKNPTAFYLCATDPGTPYNEQFFGPGTRLTVL.

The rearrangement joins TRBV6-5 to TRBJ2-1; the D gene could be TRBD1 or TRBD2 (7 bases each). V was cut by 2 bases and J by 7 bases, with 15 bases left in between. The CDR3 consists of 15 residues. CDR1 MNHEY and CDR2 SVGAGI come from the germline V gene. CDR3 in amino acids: CASSYVPGGGNEQFF. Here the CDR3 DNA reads TGTGCCAGCAGTTACGTTCCAGGGGGGGGTAATGAGCAGTTCTTC.

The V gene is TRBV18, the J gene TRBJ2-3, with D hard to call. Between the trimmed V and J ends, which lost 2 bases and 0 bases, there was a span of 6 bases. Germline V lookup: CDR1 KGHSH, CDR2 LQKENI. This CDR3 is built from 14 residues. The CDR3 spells CASSPGWSTDTQYF. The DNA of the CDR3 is TGTGCCAGCTCACCAGGTTGGAGCACAGATACGCAGTATTTT.

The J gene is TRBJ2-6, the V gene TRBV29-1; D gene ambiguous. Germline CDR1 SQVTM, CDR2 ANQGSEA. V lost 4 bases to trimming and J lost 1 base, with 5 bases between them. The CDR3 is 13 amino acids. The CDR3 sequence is CSVAPSGANVLTF. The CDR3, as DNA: TGCAGCGTTGCCCCGTCTGGGGCCAACGTCCTGACTTTC.

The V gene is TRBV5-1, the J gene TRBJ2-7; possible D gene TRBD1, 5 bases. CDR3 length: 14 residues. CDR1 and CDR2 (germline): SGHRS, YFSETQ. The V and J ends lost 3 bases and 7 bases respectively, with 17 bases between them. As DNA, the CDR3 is TGCGCCAGCAGCTCCCCACGTGGGGCGGAGGAGCAGTACTTC. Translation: CASSSPRGAEEQYF.

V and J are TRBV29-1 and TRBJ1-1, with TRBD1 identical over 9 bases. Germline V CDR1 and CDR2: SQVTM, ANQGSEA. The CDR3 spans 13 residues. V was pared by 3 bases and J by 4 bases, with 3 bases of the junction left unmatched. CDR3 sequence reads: CSVDRDRVTEAFF. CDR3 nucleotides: TGCAGCGTTGATAGGGACAGGGTCACTGAAGCTTTCTTT.

CDR3 amino acids: CASSSGAEGYTF. CDR3 nucleotide sequence: TGTGCCAGCAGTTCGGGGGCGGAGGGCTACACCTTC. The gene calls are TRBV6-5 and TRBJ1-2; weak D call: TRBD1 (6 bases). The CDR3 runs to 12 residues. Germline CDR1 MNHEY, CDR2 SVGAGI. V dropped 4 bases and J dropped 8 bases, with 11 bases sitting between them.

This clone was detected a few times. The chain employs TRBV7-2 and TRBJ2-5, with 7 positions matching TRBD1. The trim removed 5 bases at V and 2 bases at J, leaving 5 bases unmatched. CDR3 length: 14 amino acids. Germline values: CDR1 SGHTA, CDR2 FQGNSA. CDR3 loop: CASSAQTGQETQYF. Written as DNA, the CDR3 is TGTGCCAGCAGCGCACAGACAGGGCAAGAGACCCAGTACTTC.

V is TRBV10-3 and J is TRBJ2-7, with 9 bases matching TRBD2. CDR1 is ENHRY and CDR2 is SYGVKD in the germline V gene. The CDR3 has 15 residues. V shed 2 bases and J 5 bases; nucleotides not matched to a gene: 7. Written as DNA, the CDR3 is TGTGCCATCAGTGAGACTAGCGGGTCACGGGACGAGCAGTACTTC. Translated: CAISETSGSRDEQYF.

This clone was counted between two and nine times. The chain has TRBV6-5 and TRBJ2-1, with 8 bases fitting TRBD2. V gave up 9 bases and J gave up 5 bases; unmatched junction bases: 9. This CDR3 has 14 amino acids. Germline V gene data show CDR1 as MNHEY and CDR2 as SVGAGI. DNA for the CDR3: TGTGCCAGTACCCAACCGCGGGGGGACAATGAGCAGTTCTTC. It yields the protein CASTQPRGDNEQFF.

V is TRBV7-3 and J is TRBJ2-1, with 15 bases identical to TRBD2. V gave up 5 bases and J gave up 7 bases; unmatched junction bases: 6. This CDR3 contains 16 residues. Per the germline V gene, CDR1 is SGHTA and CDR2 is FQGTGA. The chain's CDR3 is CASSLGLAGGINEQFF. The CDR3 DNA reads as TGTGCCAGCAGCCTCGGACTAGCGGGGGGGATTAATGAGCAGTTCTTC.

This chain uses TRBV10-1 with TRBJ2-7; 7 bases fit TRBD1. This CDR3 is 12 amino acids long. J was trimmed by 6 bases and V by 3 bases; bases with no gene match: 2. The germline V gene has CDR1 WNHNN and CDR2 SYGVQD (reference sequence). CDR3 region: CASSDYRGEQYF. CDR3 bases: TGCGCCAGCAGTGATTACAGGGGCGAGCAGTACTTC.

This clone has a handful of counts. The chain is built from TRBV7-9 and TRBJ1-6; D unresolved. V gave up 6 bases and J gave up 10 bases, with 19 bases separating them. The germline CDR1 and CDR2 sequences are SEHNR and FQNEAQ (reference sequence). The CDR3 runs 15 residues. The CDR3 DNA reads TGTGCCAGCAGGACCTTAGAGGGAGGAGACTCACCCCTCCACTTT. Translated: CASRTLEGGDSPLHF.